The rows below give T cell receptor beta chains drawn from one sample of a study of blood T cell repertoires in COVID-19. Profiling relied on immunoSEQ multiplex PCR, and the TCRdb table lists in-frame clones only, not all of them. This repertoire shows approximately 270,000 clones, about nine tenths found once; its top ten account for 1.9%. The sequencing input was PBMCs or T cells enriched from blood (not recorded which). These receptors came from an older woman who had recovered from COVID-19. CDR3s include the opening cysteine and the closing phenylalanine or tryptophan. A D gene is named only where the DNA matches it firmly. Only some rows state a clone size, as once, few, many or a class for expanded clones.

abundance	d_gene	v_gene	j_gene	CDR3nt	CDR3aa
.	TRBD2	TRBV5-1	TRBJ2-2	TGCGCCAGCAGCCTGCTTGGGACTAGTAACACCGGGGAGCTGTTTTTT	CASSLLGTSNTGELFF
.	.	TRBV27	TRBJ1-1	TGTGCCAGCAGGCAACAGGAGAACACTGAAGCTTTCTTT	CASRQQENTEAFF
.	.	TRBV5-4	TRBJ2-2	TGTGCCAGCAGCCCTAAAGAGGGGAACACCGGGGAGCTGTTTTTT	CASSPKEGNTGELFF
.	TRBD1	TRBV9	TRBJ1-5	TGTGCCAGCAGCGTAGGGACAGGGGACTATCAGCCCCAGCATTTT	CASSVGTGDYQPQHF
.	.	TRBV5-1	TRBJ1-3	TGCGCCAGCACCGTGACTCCCAACTCTGGAAACACCATATATTTT	CASTVTPNSGNTIYF
few	TRBD1	TRBV5-5	TRBJ2-1	TGTGCCAGCAGCGGGGGGACAGGGTTCGGGACCCCCTACAATGAGCAGTTCTTC	CASSGGTGFGTPYNEQFF
once	.	TRBV2	TRBJ1-3	TGTGCCAGCAGGGCGGACGGGGGGCGCGGAAACACCATATATTTT	CASRADGGRGNTIYF
.	.	TRBV24-1	TRBJ2-5	TGTGCCACCAGTGATGGACTTGATCAGACCCAGTACTTC	CATSDGLDQTQYF
.	TRBD1	TRBV19	TRBJ2-2	TGTGCCAGTAGTACCAGGGGGACCCACACCGGGGAGCTGTTTTTT	CASSTRGTHTGELFF
.	TRBD2	TRBV3-1/TRBV3-2	TRBJ2-1	TGTGCCAGCAGCCTAGCGGGAGGCCGGTACAATGAGCAGTTCTTC	CASSLAGGRYNEQFF
once	.	TRBV7-6	TRBJ2-7	TGTGCCAGCAGCTTATCGGGCTACGAGCAGTACTTC	CASSLSGYEQYF
.	.	TRBV7-2	TRBJ2-3	TGTGCCAGCACCGTTCTAGGCAGCACAGATACGCAGTATTTT	CASTVLGSTDTQYF
.	.	TRBV25-1	TRBJ1-6	TGTGCCAGCAGTGAATGGGAGGAGACCCCCCTCCACTTT	CASSEWEETPLHF
.	TRBD1	TRBV5-1	TRBJ2-7	TGCGCCAGCAGCGACTATACCGGGACAGTGTCCTACGAGCAGTACTTC	CASSDYTGTVSYEQYF
.	TRBD2	TRBV7-3	TRBJ2-1	TGTGCCAGCAGCTTAGTCGGGACTAGCGGGAGAGGTGAGCAGTTCTTC	CASSLVGTSGRGEQFF
.	.	TRBV5-1	TRBJ2-3	TGCGCCAGCAGCTCCCCGGGAGAACCGTCAGATACGCAGTATTTT	CASSSPGEPSDTQYF
.	TRBD1	TRBV10-3	TRBJ2-1	TGTGCCATCAGCCCAGGGGGTGGGTACAATGAGCAGTTCTTC	CAISPGGGYNEQFF
.	.	TRBV28	TRBJ1-4	TGTGCCAGCAGTTCCGGTACAACTAATGAAAAACTGTTTTTT	CASSSGTTNEKLFF
.	.	TRBV6-5	TRBJ2-7	TGTGCCAGCAGGGCCGGGACTGGCTCCTACGAGCAGTACTTC	CASRAGTGSYEQYF
.	.	TRBV3-1/TRBV3-2	TRBJ1-4	TGTGCCAGCAGCCCCGGGTTGACTGAAAAACTGTTTTTT	CASSPGLTEKLFF
.	TRBD1	TRBV5-1	TRBJ1-3	TGCGCCAGCAGCTCGGACAGGGGTGGAAACACCATATATTTT	CASSSDRGGNTIYF
.	TRBD1	TRBV7-2	TRBJ1-6	TGTGCCAGCAGCTTAGTGGGGACAGCGATTAATTCACCCCTCCACTTT	CASSLVGTAINSPLHF
.	TRBD1	TRBV2	TRBJ1-6	TGTGCCAGCAGTAGGACAGGTGATTCACCCCTCCACTTT	CASSRTGDSPLHF
.	.	TRBV6-5	TRBJ1-4	TGTGCCAGCAGATTCCTCGGGGAAAAACTGTTTTTT	CASRFLGEKLFF
.	.	TRBV10-3	TRBJ1-1	TGTGCCATCAGTGAGGGCAAGGGGGCTGAAGCTTTCTTT	CAISEGKGAEAFF
.	.	TRBV7-9	TRBJ1-4	TGTGCCAGCAGCTTAGTGGCCTACAGAAGTGAAAAACTGTTTTTT	CASSLVAYRSEKLFF
.	TRBD1	TRBV9	TRBJ1-4	TGTGCCAGCAGCGCCACAGGGGGGAGTATTGAAAAACTGTTTTTT	CASSATGGSIEKLFF
few	TRBD1	TRBV7-2	TRBJ2-2	TGTGCCAGCAGCGCGGACAGGACCGGGGAGCTGTTTTTT	CASSADRTGELFF
once	TRBD1	TRBV7-9	TRBJ2-7	TGTGCCAGCAGCCGGACAGGGTGGAACGAGCAGTACTTC	CASSRTGWNEQYF
.	.	TRBV5-4	TRBJ2-2	TGTGCCAGCAGCTTGCAGGGATTCACCGGGGAGCTGTTTTTT	CASSLQGFTGELFF
.	TRBD1	TRBV19	TRBJ1-4	TGTGCCTCCTGCCCAGAGGGGGCCTCGACTAATGAAAAACTGTTTTTT	CASCPEGASTNEKLFF
.	TRBD1	TRBV24-1	TRBJ2-2	TGTGCCACCAGTGACCCCGGGACAGGGCACCCCGGGGAGCTGTTTTTT	CATSDPGTGHPGELFF
.	.	TRBV6-1	TRBJ2-1	TGTGCCAGCAGTGAAATGGTGGGAGTCCCCTACAATGAGCAGTTCTTC	CASSEMVGVPYNEQFF
.	.	TRBV5-4	TRBJ1-3	TGTGCCAGCAGCCCAACCGGGGTACCTGGAAACACCATATATTTT	CASSPTGVPGNTIYF
.	.	TRBV9	TRBJ1-6	TGTGCCAGCAGCGCCGGGGGGGGCGCGGGTAATTCACCCCTCCACTTT	CASSAGGGAGNSPLHF
.	.	TRBV9	TRBJ2-1	TGTGCCAGCAGCGTAGGTAGGGGGGAGGGTAGTTTAGGGGAGCAGTTCTTC	CASSVGRGEGSLGEQFF
.	TRBD1	TRBV7-9	TRBJ1-5	TGTGCCAGCAGCCTCGGGACAGGGGATTGGCAGCCCCAGCATTTT	CASSLGTGDWQPQHF
.	TRBD2	TRBV27	TRBJ2-1	TGTGCCAGCAGTTTCTTAGCGGGGGGGAACAATGAGCAGTTCTTC	CASSFLAGGNNEQFF
.	.	TRBV15	TRBJ1-3	TGTGCCACCAGCAGGGGCACCGACAGGCCCATTGGAAACACCATATATTTT	CATSRGTDRPIGNTIYF
.	.	TRBV5-8	TRBJ1-3	TGTGCCAGCAGCTTGGAAGGGGGACCAAGAAACACCATATATTTT	CASSLEGGPRNTIYF
.	TRBD1	TRBV5-1	TRBJ1-1	TGCGCCAGCAGCTTTGAGGGGGCCACTGAAGCTTTCTTT	CASSFEGATEAFF
.	.	TRBV28	TRBJ1-1	TGTGCCAGCACTCTAGCTGGCGGGGGGAACACTGAAGCTTTCTTT	CASTLAGGGNTEAFF